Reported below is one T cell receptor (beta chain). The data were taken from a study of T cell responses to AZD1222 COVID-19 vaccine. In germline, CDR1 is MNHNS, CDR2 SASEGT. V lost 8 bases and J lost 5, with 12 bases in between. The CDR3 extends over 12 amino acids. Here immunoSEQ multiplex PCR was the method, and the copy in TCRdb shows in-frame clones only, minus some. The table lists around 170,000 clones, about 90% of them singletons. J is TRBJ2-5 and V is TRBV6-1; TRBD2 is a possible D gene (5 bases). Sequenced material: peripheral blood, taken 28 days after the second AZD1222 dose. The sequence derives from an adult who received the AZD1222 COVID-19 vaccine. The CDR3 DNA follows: TGTGCCAGCTCCACTAGACGGGAGACCCAGTACTTC. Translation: CASSTRRETQYF.